This T cell receptor beta chain was identified in a study of blood T cell repertoires in COVID-19. The CDR3 spans 15 residues. CDR1 is MNHEY, CDR2 SVGAGI, per germline. Trimming shortened V by 0 bases and J by 1 base, and 9 bases separated the two germline ends. Categorization into cohorts depended on clinical history that participants reported. Sequencing used immunoSEQ multiplex PCR; TCRdb keeps in-frame clones, though not all of them. The sample contains approximately 220,000 clones, roughly 89% of which appear only once. Sequences were obtained from PBMCs or T cells enriched from blood (not recorded which). The rearrangement links TRBV6-5 to TRBJ1-1, with D unclear. The clonotype originates from a middle-aged woman with acute COVID-19. CDR3 protein: CASSYSKRGNTEAFF. The CDR3 region has the DNA TGTGCCAGCAGTTACTCGAAGCGCGGGAACACTGAAGCTTTCTTT.